The 10 T cell receptor beta chains listed next were all sequenced from one sample in a study of shared clonotypes between healthy human individuals. Assay: immunoSEQ multiplex PCR; the TCRdb copy retains only in-frame clones and omits some. Altogether 2 million to 3 million clones are present, 80% to 95% being singletons, with the ten largest covering 0.36%. Sequencing input: naive CD4+ T cells from PBMCs. Subset here: CD45RA+ positively selected. These receptors were taken from a man younger than 35 in good health. Some clones in this sample may be carry-over from other donors' samples.

The chain employs TRBV2 and TRBJ2-7, with D unresolved. Trimming cost V 4 bases and J 12 bases, with 16 bases left between them. CDR1 is SNHLY, CDR2 FYNNEI, per germline. This CDR3 contains 12 residues. CDR3 residues: CASSGGPRDGYF. The CDR3 coding sequence is TGTGCCAGCAGTGGAGGACCAAGGGATGGGTACTTC.

V gene TRBV28 combines with J gene TRBJ2-7; tentative D call: TRBD2 (6 bases). The CDR3 length is 15 residues. V lost 3 bases, J lost 0 bases, and 12 bases lay in between. Looked up from germline, CDR1 is MDHEN and CDR2 is SYDVKM. This chain's CDR3 is CASSFHRDFSYEQYF. For the CDR3, the DNA is TGTGCCAGCAGTTTCCACCGGGACTTCTCCTACGAGCAGTACTTC.

J is TRBJ2-7 and V is TRBV7-3, with D possibly matching TRBD2 (7 bases). The CDR3 contains 16 residues. Germline V gene data show CDR1 as SGHTA and CDR2 as FQGTGA. Trimming removed 4 bases from V and 3 bases from J, with 19 bases in between. CDR3: CASSSWAGDTYYEQYF. CDR3 nucleotides: TGTGCCAGCAGCTCCTGGGCGGGGGACACCTACTACGAGCAGTACTTC.

The V call is TRBV5-1, the J call TRBJ2-5; a possible D gene is TRBD2 (6 bases). The length of the CDR3 is 16 residues. V was cut by 4 bases and J by 5 bases, with 21 bases left in between. Germline assignment: CDR1 SGHRS and CDR2 YFSETQ. CDR3 DNA sequence: TGCGCCAGCAGCCGAGGGTCCCGGGAGAGGTGGGAGACCCAGTACTTC. Its protein product is CASSRGSRERWETQYF.

V usage is TRBV2 and J usage is TRBJ2-2, with 8 bases that match TRBD2. The CDR3 has 15 amino acids. Trimming removed 7 bases from V and 7 bases from J; junction bases left unmatched: 11. The V gene's germline CDR1 is SNHLY and CDR2 FYNNEI. Here the CDR3 DNA reads TGTGCCAGCACATCCAGCGGGAGTAGTGACGGGGAGCTGTTTTTT. It is translated as CASTSSGSSDGELFF.

With regard to this clone: Other DNA sequences within the sample encode an identical CDR3. The DNA of the CDR3 is TGTGCCAGCAGCTTAGGGACTAGCGGAAAATACAATGAGCAGTTCTTC. This codes for CASSLGTSGKYNEQFF. The V gene is TRBV7-3, the J gene TRBJ2-1; 11 positions agree with TRBD2. Per germline, CDR1 SGHTA and CDR2 FQGTGA. The CDR3 length is 16 residues. Germline trimming cut 2 bases from V and 4 bases from J; bases unmatched to any gene: 4.

The chain has TRBV7-3 and TRBJ1-1; the D is unclear. Germline V gene lookup returns CDR1 SGHTA and CDR2 FQGTGA. Deletions cut 2 bases from V and 1 base from J, with 5 bases between. The CDR3 has 13 amino acids. The DNA for the CDR3 is TGTGCCAGCAGCTTATGGAGGAACACTGAAGCTTTCTTT. It specifies CASSLWRNTEAFF.

V and J are TRBV6-1 and TRBJ1-5, with D maybe TRBD1 (5 bases). Between the trimmed V and J ends, which lost 5 bases and 2 bases, there was a span of 10 bases. Germline assignment: CDR1 MNHNS and CDR2 SASEGT. CDR3 length equals 14 residues. The CDR3 nucleotides read TGTGCCAGCAGTCCCCCGGGGGGCAATCAGCCCCAGCATTTT. Protein: CASSPPGGNQPQHF.

This clone has only one observation. The chain carries TRBV5-6 and TRBJ2-5, with 9 nucleotides matching TRBD1. V lost 5 bases, J lost 5 bases, and 10 bases stayed unmatched. The CDR3 length is 15 residues. Germline-derived CDR1 and CDR2 are SGHDT and YYEEEE. The DNA for the CDR3 is TGTGCCAGCAGTTCCACAGGGGGCGAGGACGAGACCCAGTACTTC. This translates into CASSSTGGEDETQYF.

This rearrangement joins TRBV28 to TRBJ1-4; no definite D call. Germline-derived CDR1 and CDR2 are MDHEN and SYDVKM. Trimming cost V 4 bases and J 11 bases, with 17 bases left between them. This CDR3 is built from 14 residues. CDR3: CASSSPGSTGKLFF. As DNA, the CDR3 is TGTGCCAGCAGTTCGCCGGGATCCACCGGGAAACTGTTTTTT.